This T cell receptor (beta chain) is from a study of CD4+ T cells in melanoma (dated 2022 in TCRdb). Background for the entire study: The study examined neoantigen-specific CD4+ T cells in human melanoma. Study-wide findings and limitations: Neoantigen-specific CD4+ T cells were reported to be correlated with the function of CD8+ T cells, macrophages and B cells. Diverse differentiation states were reported to be shown by neoantigen-specific CD4+ T cells in melanoma.

Receptors were amplified or captured by the immunoSEQ multiplex PCR assay. Here the immuneACCESS table is served through TCRdb, limited to in-frame sequences with V and J called. Missing clones are a known gap in these copies; in checked studies unresolved V genes cover under half, and the rest lacks a known reason. This sample has fewer than 20,000 clones in its table, and roughly 80% of those were observed once. About 5.4% of the sample is in the top ten clones. Notes on this clone: Its antigen is unknown. Base qualities are not at hand, and no much larger clone is one base apart.

The donors were melanoma patients. This receptor was identified in a human donor with melanoma. Sequencing was performed on cells from a culture (not recorded whether cultured in vitro).

This receptor carries the CDR3 CASSLGPGTNSPLHF. The DNA is TGTGCCAGCAGCTTAGGGCCAGGGACCAATTCACCCCTCCACTTT. The chain couples TRBV7-9 to TRBJ1-6, and the D gene may be TRBD1, 5 bases matching. From the germline V gene (reference sequence), CDR1 is SEHNR and CDR2 is FQNEAQ. Its CDR3 holds 15 amino acids, cysteine through phenylalanine. Just CDR3 DNA is preserved here, 45 bases in frame from base 1. Deletion took 1 base off V and 7 bases off J, with a span of 11 bases between the germline ends.